The 12 T cell receptor beta chains below were found in one sample sequenced in a study of T cell changes during pregnancy in multiple sclerosis (dated by TCRdb to about 2019). The method behind the library was the immunoSEQ multiplex PCR assay. This immuneACCESS table, as held by TCRdb, lists in-frame sequences with V and J called but not all clones. Of the missing ones, under half trace to an unresolved V gene in checked studies; the others have no known cause. The sample yields tens of thousands of clones; just over 90% were counted once. The ten largest make up about 0.45% of the sample. Sequencing used CD4+ T cells from peripheral blood mononuclear cells, obtained before pregnancy. These receptors came from a female donor with multiple sclerosis, enrolled in a pregnancy study.

The V call is TRBV7-6, the J call TRBJ1-3; a weak D match, TRBD1 (5 bases). Trimming pared 0 bases from V and 4 bases from J, leaving 7 bases between. The length of the CDR3 is 14 residues. Germline CDR1 is SGHVS and CDR2 is FNYEAQ. The CDR3 region is CASSLAGVGNTIYF. The CDR3 nucleotides are TGTGCCAGCAGCTTAGCAGGGGTGGGAAACACCATATATTTT.

The gene calls are TRBV5-6 and TRBJ1-5; D gene uncertain. The CDR3 sequence is 14 residues long. V was trimmed by 3 bases and J by 3 bases, leaving 10 bases between them. Germline V gene data show CDR1 as SGHDT and CDR2 as YYEEEE. This chain's CDR3 is CASSSRESNQPQHF. The CDR3 nucleotides read TGTGCCAGCAGCTCCCGGGAGTCCAATCAGCCCCAGCATTTT.

The chain uses TRBV2 and TRBJ2-5, with D maybe TRBD2 (6 bases). CDR1 and CDR2 (germline): SNHLY, FYNNEI. This CDR3 spans 13 amino acids. V dropped 1 base and J dropped 7 bases, with 10 bases sitting between them. DNA for the CDR3: TGTGCCAGCAGTGAAGTCGCGCGGGGGACCCAGTACTTC. Protein sequence: CASSEVARGTQYF.

The V and J genes are TRBV6-5 and TRBJ2-7; 8 nucleotides match TRBD2. Trimming at V came to 6 bases and at J to 2 bases, leaving 9 bases not matched to a gene. The CDR3 is 15 residues long. CDR1 and CDR2 (germline): MNHEY, SVGAGI. The CDR3 protein is CASRFTSGMTYEQYF. CDR3 sequence (DNA): TGTGCCAGCAGGTTCACTAGCGGTATGACCTACGAGCAGTACTTC.

V usage is TRBV27 and J usage is TRBJ2-3; D not resolved. The germline V and J ends were trimmed by 0 bases and 11 bases, with 12 bases remaining between them. Germline V gene sequence: CDR1 MNHEY, CDR2 SMNVEV (reference sequence). The CDR3 totals 13 residues. CDR3: CASSLSATPLQYF. In nucleotides, the CDR3 is TGTGCCAGCAGTTTATCGGCCACGCCTCTGCAGTATTTT.

The J gene is TRBJ1-1, the V gene TRBV6-5; 10 nucleotides line up with TRBD1. Unmatched junction bases numbered 11, after V lost 7 bases and J lost 6 bases. The CDR3 has 15 residues. In germline, CDR1 is MNHEY, CDR2 SVGAGI. CDR3 residues: CASILTGGSSAEAFF. In DNA, the CDR3 is TGTGCCAGCATCCTGACAGGGGGCTCGTCCGCTGAAGCTTTCTTT.

The chain combines TRBV4-3 with TRBJ1-2, with D uncertain. Germline V gene data show CDR1 as LGHNA and CDR2 as YSLEER. The V gene lost 1 base and the J gene lost 0 bases, with 9 bases spanning the gap. The CDR3 spans 15 residues. CDR3: CASSQAPGANYGYTF. The CDR3 coding sequence is TGCGCCAGCAGCCAAGCGCCCGGAGCTAACTATGGCTACACCTTC.

The V gene is TRBV5-1, the J gene TRBJ2-2, with TRBD2 matching 12 bases. The CDR3 is made up of 16 amino acids. Germline CDR1 reads SGHRS; CDR2 reads YFSETQ. With V trimmed by 3 bases and J by 1 base, 1 base remained unmatched. Here the CDR3 reads CASSSGLAGNTGELFF. The CDR3 nucleotides read TGCGCCAGCAGCTCGGGACTAGCGGGGAACACCGGGGAGCTGTTTTTT.

The chain recombines TRBV5-4 with TRBJ2-5; D unclear. The V end was cut by 3 bases, the J end by 5 bases, with 20 bases between. Germline V lookup: CDR1 SGHNT, CDR2 YYREEE (reference sequence). The CDR3 sequence is 16 residues long. The CDR3: CASSSPSASRRETQYF. CDR3 nucleotide sequence: TGTGCCAGCAGCTCCCCATCGGCTAGTCGACGGGAGACCCAGTACTTC.

The V call is TRBV9, the J call TRBJ1-6; D is undetermined. Per the germline V gene, CDR1 is SGDLS and CDR2 is YYNGEE. The CDR3 runs 17 residues. V dropped 2 bases and J dropped 6 bases, with 18 bases sitting between them. The CDR3 DNA reads as TGTGCCAGCAGCGTCTTTCGAGGTGCAAACCCTAATTCACCCCTCCACTTT. Its protein product is CASSVFRGANPNSPLHF.

J is TRBJ2-1 and V is TRBV10-3, with D possibly being TRBD1 (5 bases). Germline assignment: CDR1 ENHRY and CDR2 SYGVKD. The CDR3 sequence is 14 residues long. V was pared by 7 bases and J by 0 bases, with 10 bases between. CDR3 bases: TGTGCCATCATGGGGCAAAGCTCCTACAATGAGCAGTTCTTC. Translating gives CAIMGQSSYNEQFF.

The chain has TRBV28 and TRBJ2-7; tentative D call: TRBD1 (6 bases). Germline-derived CDR1 and CDR2 are MDHEN and SYDVKM. V shed 2 bases and J shed 3 bases, with 8 bases lying between them. CDR3 length: 13 amino acids. CDR3 protein: CASSLGTIYEQYF. The DNA for the CDR3 is TGTGCCAGCAGTTTAGGGACAATCTACGAGCAGTACTTC.